This T cell receptor (beta chain) comes out of a study of T cells in Graves' hyperthyroidism and ophthalmopathy. The study defined stable Graves' hyperthyroidism as no ophthalmopathy progression within 18 months. Exclusion of a patient resulted from uncontrolled infection, other autoimmune disease, pregnancy or lactation. V lost 4 bases and J lost 5, with 11 bases in between. The CDR3 covers 13 residues. In germline, CDR1 is SQVTM, CDR2 ANQGSEA. Amplification yielded TCR beta CDR3 regions, with RNA transcripts as the source. Initially, a first-round RT-PCR of the TCR CDR3 employed the HTBI primer set. TCRdb re-called the multiplex PCR reads with MiXCR, one entry per CDR3 protein. Here the sample spans 750,000 to 950,000 distinct CDR3 sequences, more than 30% being singletons. Many counts were recorded for this clonotype.

The sequenced sample was blood. This chain uses TRBV29-1 with TRBJ1-4; D perhaps matches TRBD1 (5 bases). The origin of this receptor is a man younger than 35 with Graves' hyperthyroidism. The CDR3 reads CSVVTGGNEKLFF. Written as DNA, the CDR3 is TGCAGCGTTGTGACCGGGGGGAATGAAAAACTGTTTTTT.